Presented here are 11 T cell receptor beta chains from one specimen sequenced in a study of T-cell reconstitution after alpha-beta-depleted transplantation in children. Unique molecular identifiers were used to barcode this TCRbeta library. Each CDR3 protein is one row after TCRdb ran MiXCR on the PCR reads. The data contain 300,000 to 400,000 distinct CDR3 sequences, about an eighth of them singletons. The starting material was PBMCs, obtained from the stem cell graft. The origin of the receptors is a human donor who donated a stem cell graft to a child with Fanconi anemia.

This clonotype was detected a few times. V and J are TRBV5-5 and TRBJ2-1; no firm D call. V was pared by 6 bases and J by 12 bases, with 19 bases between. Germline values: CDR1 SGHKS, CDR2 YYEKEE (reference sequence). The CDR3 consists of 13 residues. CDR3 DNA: TGTGCCAGCACCCTAGGACGTGGGGATTGGCAGTTCTTC. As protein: CASTLGRGDWQFF. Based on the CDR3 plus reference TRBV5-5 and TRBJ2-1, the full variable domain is DAGVTQSPTHLIKTRGQQVTLRCSPISGHKSVSWYQQVLGQGPQFIFQYYEKEERGRGNFPDRFSARQFPNYSSELNVNALLLGDSALYLCASTLGRGDWQFFGPGTRLTVL.

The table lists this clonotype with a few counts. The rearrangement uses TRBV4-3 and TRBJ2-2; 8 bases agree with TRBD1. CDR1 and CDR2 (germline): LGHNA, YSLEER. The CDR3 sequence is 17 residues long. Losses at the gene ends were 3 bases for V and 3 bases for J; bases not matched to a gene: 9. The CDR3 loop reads CASSHLQGAEDTGELFF. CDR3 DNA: TGCGCCAGCAGCCATCTTCAGGGGGCCGAAGACACCGGGGAGCTGTTTTTT.

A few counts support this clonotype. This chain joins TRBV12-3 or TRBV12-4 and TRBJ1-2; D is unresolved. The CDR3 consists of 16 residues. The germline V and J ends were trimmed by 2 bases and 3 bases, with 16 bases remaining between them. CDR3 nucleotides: TGTGCCAGCAGTTTAACTGAAACAGCACCTTACTATGGCTACACCTTC. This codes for CASSLTETAPYYGYTF.

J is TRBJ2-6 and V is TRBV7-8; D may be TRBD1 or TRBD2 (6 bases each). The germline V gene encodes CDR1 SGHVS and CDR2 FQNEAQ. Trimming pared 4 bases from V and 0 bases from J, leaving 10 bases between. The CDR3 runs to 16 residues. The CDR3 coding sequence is TGTGCCAGCAGCTGGGGGGCCAACTCTGGGGCCAACGTCCTGACTTTC. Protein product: CASSWGANSGANVLTF. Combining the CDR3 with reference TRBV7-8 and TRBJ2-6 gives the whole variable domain GAGVSQSPRYKVAKRGQDVALRCDPISGHVSLFWYQQALGQGPEFLTYFQNEAQLDKSGLPSDRFFAERPEGSVSTLKIQRTQQEDSAVYLCASSWGANSGANVLTFGAGSRLTVL.

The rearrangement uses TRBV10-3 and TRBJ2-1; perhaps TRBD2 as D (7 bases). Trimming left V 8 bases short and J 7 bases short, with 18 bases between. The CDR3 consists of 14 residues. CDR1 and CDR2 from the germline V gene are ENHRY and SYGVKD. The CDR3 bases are TGTGCCATCTCCCGGGACGGGGGGCAAAATGAGCAGTTCTTC. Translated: CAISRDGGQNEQFF.

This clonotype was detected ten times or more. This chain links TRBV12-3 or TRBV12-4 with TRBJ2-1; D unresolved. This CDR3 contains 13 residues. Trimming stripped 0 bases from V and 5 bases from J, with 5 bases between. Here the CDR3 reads CASSLAVDNEQFF. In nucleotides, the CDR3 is TGTGCCAGCAGTTTAGCCGTAGACAATGAGCAGTTCTTC.

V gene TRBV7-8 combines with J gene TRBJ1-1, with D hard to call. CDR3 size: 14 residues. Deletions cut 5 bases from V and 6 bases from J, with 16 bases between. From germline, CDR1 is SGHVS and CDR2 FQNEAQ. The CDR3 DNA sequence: TGTGCCAGCAGCCCCCTTCGCGGTTTCGCTGAAGCTTTCTTT. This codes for CASSPLRGFAEAFF.

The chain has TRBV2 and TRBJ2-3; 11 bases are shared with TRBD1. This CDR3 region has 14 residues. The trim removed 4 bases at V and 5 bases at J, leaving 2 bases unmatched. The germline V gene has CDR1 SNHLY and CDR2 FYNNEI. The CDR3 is CASSGTGGVDTQYF. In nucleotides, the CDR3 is TGTGCCAGCAGTGGGACAGGGGGCGTAGATACGCAGTATTTT.

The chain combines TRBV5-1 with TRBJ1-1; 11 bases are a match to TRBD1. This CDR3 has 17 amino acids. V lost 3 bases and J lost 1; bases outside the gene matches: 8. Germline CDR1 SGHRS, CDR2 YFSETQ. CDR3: CASSSGPGTGGNTEAFF. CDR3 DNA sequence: TGCGCCAGCAGCTCCGGTCCCGGGACAGGGGGGAACACTGAAGCTTTCTTT.

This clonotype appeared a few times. CDR3 in DNA: TGCGCCAGCAGCTTGAGAGGGGAAGAGGAGCTGTTTTTT. It is translated as CASSLRGEEELFF. The chain uses TRBV5-1 and TRBJ2-2; D could derive from TRBD1 or TRBD2 (5 bases each). Germline V gene lookup returns CDR1 SGHRS and CDR2 YFSETQ. This CDR3 is 13 amino acids long. V lost 1 base and J lost 10, with 11 bases in between.

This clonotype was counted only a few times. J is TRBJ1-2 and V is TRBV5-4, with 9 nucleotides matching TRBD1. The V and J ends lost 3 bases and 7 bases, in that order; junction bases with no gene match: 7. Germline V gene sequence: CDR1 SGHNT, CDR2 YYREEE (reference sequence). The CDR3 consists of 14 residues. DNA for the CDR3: TGTGCCAGCAGCTCCCCGGACAGGGGAGGTGGCTACACCTTC. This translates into CASSSPDRGGGYTF.